A few counts support the clone carrying this T cell receptor beta chain. Its antigen is not known. From germline, CDR1 is SGHAT and CDR2 FQNNGV. V gave up 8 bases and J gave up 5 bases; unmatched junction bases: 20. The CDR3 has 17 residues. The data stem from a study of T-cell memory formation after mild COVID-19. Study-wide background: For the most part, TCR clusters were specific to one donor.

TCRdb fed the 5' RACE reads into MiXCR, producing one record per CDR3 protein. This table holds about 350,000 distinct CDR3 sequences, approximately 14% found once. Whole-study findings and limits: There were some responding clones in pre-infection memory, which suggested that cross-reactive memory had joined. Day 15 to 85 contracting clones showed balanced CD4/CD8; day 15 to 37 expanders favored CD4+. Of the contracting clones, CD4+ ones lay mainly in CM and EM, and CD8+ ones in EMRA.

This clonotype was sampled from a young man who had mild COVID-19 (a few samples of this study predate the infection). Cell type and time point are not known. Sequencing input: PBMCs or a T cell subset sorted from them (not recorded which). The chain has TRBV11-2 and TRBJ2-7; TRBD1 agrees at 8 bases. The CDR3 region is CASANPRGQGAPNEQYF. CDR3 DNA: TGTGCCAGCGCTAACCCTCGCGGGCAGGGGGCTCCCAACGAGCAGTACTTC.